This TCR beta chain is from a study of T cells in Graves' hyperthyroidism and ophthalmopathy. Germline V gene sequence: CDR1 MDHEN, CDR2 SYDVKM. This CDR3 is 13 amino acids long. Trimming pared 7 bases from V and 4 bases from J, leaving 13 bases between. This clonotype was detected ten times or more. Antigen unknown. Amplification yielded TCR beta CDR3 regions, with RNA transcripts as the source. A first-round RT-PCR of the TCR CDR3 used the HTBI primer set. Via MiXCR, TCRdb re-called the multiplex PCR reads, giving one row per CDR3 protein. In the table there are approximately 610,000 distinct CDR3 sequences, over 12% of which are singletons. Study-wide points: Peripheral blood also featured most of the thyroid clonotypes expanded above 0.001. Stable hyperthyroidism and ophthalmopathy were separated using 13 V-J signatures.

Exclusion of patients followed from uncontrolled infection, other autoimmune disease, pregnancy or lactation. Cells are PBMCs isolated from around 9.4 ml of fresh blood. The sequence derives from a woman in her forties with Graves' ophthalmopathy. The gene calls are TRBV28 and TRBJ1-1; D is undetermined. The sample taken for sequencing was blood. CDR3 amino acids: CASNLGKGTEAFF. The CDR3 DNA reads TGTGCCAGCAACCTCGGGAAGGGCACTGAAGCTTTCTTT.